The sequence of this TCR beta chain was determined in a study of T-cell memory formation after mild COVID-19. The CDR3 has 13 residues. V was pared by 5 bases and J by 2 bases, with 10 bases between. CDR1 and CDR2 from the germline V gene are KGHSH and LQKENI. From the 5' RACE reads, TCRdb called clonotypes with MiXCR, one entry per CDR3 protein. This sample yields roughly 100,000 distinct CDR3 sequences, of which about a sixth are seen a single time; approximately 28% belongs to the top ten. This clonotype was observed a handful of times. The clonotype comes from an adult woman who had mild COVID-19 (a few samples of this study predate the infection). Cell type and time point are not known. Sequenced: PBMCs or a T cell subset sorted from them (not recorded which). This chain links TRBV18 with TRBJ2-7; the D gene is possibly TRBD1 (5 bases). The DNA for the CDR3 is TGTGCCAGCTCAGATGACAGAGCCTACGAGCAGTACTTC. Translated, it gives CASSDDRAYEQYF.